A single T cell receptor (beta chain) is shown here with its context. The CDR3 extends over 13 amino acids. V lost 6 bases, J lost 8 bases, and 16 bases lay in between. CDR1 and CDR2 from the germline V gene are LNHDA and SQIVND (reference sequence). These data come from a study of blood T cell repertoires in COVID-19. Assay used: immunoSEQ multiplex PCR; TCRdb lists only in-frame clones, some missing. The sample yields approximately 330,000 clones, approximately 86% seen once. J is TRBJ1-2 and V is TRBV19, with D perhaps TRBD1 (5 bases). Material for sequencing was PBMCs or T cells enriched from blood (not recorded which). This receptor was obtained from a woman between 40 and 50 years old with acute COVID-19. CDR3 protein: CASSTTQVMGYTF. The CDR3 DNA follows: TGTGCCAGTAGCACCACACAGGTCATGGGCTACACCTTC.